A selection of T cell receptor beta chains follows, all from one sample in a study of blood T cell repertoires in COVID-19. The assay was immunoSEQ multiplex PCR, and TCRdb's table has in-frame clones only and misses some. The profile shows around 78,000 clones, about 81% of them singletons. Sequencing was done on a sample of peripheral blood. These receptors were collected from a human donor in a cohort sampled during active COVID-19. The CDR3 runs from the conserved cysteine through the conserved F or W. A D gene is named only where the DNA matches it firmly. Clone size is stated in some rows and not others, as once, few, many or a class when expanded.

d_call	clone_size	j_call	v_call	cdr3_nt	cdr3_aa
TRBD1	NA	TRBJ1-6	TRBV6-5	TGTGCCAGCAGTCAGGTCGGGACAGCAAATTCACCCCTCCACTTT	CASSQVGTANSPLHF
NA	few	TRBJ2-6	TRBV7-6	TGTGCCAGCAGCCCCAGGGTATCGGGGGCCAACGTCCTGACTTTC	CASSPRVSGANVLTF
NA	few	TRBJ1-1	TRBV4-3	TGCGCCAGCAGCCAAGTGTGGGTCGGGTTAGAAGCTTTCTTT	CASSQVWVGLEAFF
TRBD1	NA	TRBJ1-1	TRBV29-1	TGCAGCGTTGACGTCTTTGGACAGGGTCCCGAAGCTTTCTTT	CSVDVFGQGPEAFF
NA	NA	TRBJ1-5	TRBV3-1/TRBV3-2	TGTGCCAGCAGCCGCGACAGAGGAATGGGGCCCCAGCATTTT	CASSRDRGMGPQHF
TRBD1	NA	TRBJ2-7	TRBV10-3	TGTGCCATCAGCCCGAGGGGGCTCGAGCAGTACTTC	CAISPRGLEQYF
NA	NA	TRBJ1-5	TRBV1	TGCACCAGCAGCCAAGGGACAGGAAATGTGCAGCCCCAGCATTTT	CTSSQGTGNVQPQHF
TRBD2	few	TRBJ2-2	TRBV18	TGTGCCAGCTCACCAAGCGGGGACACCGGGGAGCTGTTTTTT	CASSPSGDTGELFF
NA	NA	TRBJ1-1	TRBV9	TGTGCCAGCAGCCCCTCGGTAGACATGAACACTGAAGCTTTCTTT	CASSPSVDMNTEAFF
TRBD1	NA	TRBJ1-3	TRBV6-2/TRBV6-3	TGTGCCAGCAGTTCCTCCGGGACAGGATGGTTCTCGAGCTCTGGAAACACCATATATTTT	CASSSSGTGWFSSSGNTIYF
NA	few	TRBJ2-7	TRBV6-5	TGTGCCAGCAGCCTGAGGTACGAGGCCTACGAGCAGTACTTC	CASSLRYEAYEQYF
TRBD1	NA	TRBJ1-3	TRBV29-1	TGCAGCGTTCGACAGGGGGCAGACACCATATATTTT	CSVRQGADTIYF
NA	NA	TRBJ2-5	TRBV6-4	TGTGCCAGCAGTCCAACCCCAGCCCATGCCCAGGACTTC	CASSPTPAHAQDF
NA	NA	TRBJ2-5	TRBV6-5	TGTGCCAGCACCAGGGGGGAGTTCGGAGAGACCCAGTACTTC	CASTRGEFGETQYF
TRBD2	NA	TRBJ2-1	TRBV7-8	TGTGCCAGCAGCCGAGGGACTAGCGGGGTGTTCAGGGAGCAGTTCTTC	CASSRGTSGVFREQFF
TRBD2	NA	TRBJ2-7	TRBV29-1	TGCAGCGTCCTTAGCGGGGACTCCTACGAGCAGTACTTC	CSVLSGDSYEQYF
NA	NA	TRBJ2-7	TRBV11-3	TGTGCCAGCAGCTTAGGAGCCGGGGGCTCCTACGAGCAGTACTTC	CASSLGAGGSYEQYF
NA	NA	TRBJ1-1	TRBV7-8	TGTGCCAGCAGCTTATTCTCTGGAGACACTGAAGCTTTCTTT	CASSLFSGDTEAFF
TRBD1	NA	TRBJ1-5	TRBV19	TGTGCCAGTAGTACCCTGCCGGGACAGGACAATCAGCCCCAGCATTTT	CASSTLPGQDNQPQHF
NA	once	TRBJ2-2	TRBV15	TGTGCCACCAGCAGACAGGGGCTACGCGCCGGGGAGCTGTTTTTT	CATSRQGLRAGELFF
NA	few	TRBJ2-5	TRBV2	TGTGCCAGCAAGGACAGTTACCAAGAGACCCAGTACTTC	CASKDSYQETQYF
NA	NA	TRBJ1-2	TRBV1	TGCACCAGCAGCCTTATAAAGGACACTTACTATGGCTACACCTTC	CTSSLIKDTYYGYTF
NA	once	TRBJ2-5	TRBV11-3	TGTGCCAGCAGCTTAAACGGGGAGACCCAGTACTTC	CASSLNGETQYF
NA	NA	TRBJ2-1	TRBV9	TGTGCCAGCAGCGTAGGGGGGCAGGGCTGGGCACATGAGCAGTTCTTC	CASSVGGQGWAHEQFF
NA	NA	TRBJ2-2	TRBV11-3	TGTGCCAGCAGCTTGTCCAGGGACGGGGAGCTGTTTTTT	CASSLSRDGELFF
TRBD1	NA	TRBJ1-4	TRBV30	TGTGCCTGGGGACAGGGGGCGGCTGAAAAACTGTTTTTT	CAWGQGAAEKLFF
NA	NA	TRBJ1-1	TRBV5-5	TGTGCCAGCGGATGGGGGCCGTTAAGGAACACTGAAGCTTTCTTT	CASGWGPLRNTEAFF
NA	few	TRBJ2-2	TRBV7-3	TGTGCCAGCAGCTTACAGGGGAACACCGGGGAGCTGTTTTTT	CASSLQGNTGELFF
TRBD1	NA	TRBJ1-5	TRBV6-5	TGTGCCAGCAGTAGTCGGACAGGGTGGGAGCCCCAGCATTTT	CASSSRTGWEPQHF
NA	once	TRBJ2-1	TRBV9	TGTGCCAGCAGCGTTACAGGGTACTACCCCGGTGAGCAGTTCTTC	CASSVTGYYPGEQFF
TRBD2	once	TRBJ2-7	TRBV7-2	TGTGCCAGCGCTAGCGGGCAGACCTACGAGCAGTACTTC	CASASGQTYEQYF
TRBD1	NA	TRBJ1-2	TRBV5-1	TGCGCCAGCAGCTCTGGGACAGCTCCCTATGGCTACACCTTC	CASSSGTAPYGYTF